This T cell receptor beta chain was found in a study of blood T cell repertoires in COVID-19. As for the study in general: Samples taken during acute and convalescent COVID-19 were collected in the United States, Italy and Spain. PBMCs, B-cell-depleted T cells, or T cells provided the cDNA or gDNA that made up the material.

Authors' methods: Researchers report that nucleated cell counts were estimated from reference gene primer amplification. Some clones are missing from TCRdb's copy, which holds only in-frame ones; the method was immunoSEQ multiplex PCR. The V and J calls and clone size are taken from that table; D and trimming were inferred from the DNA. The data contain about 330,000 clones, about 86% of them seen just once; the ten biggest clones take up roughly 1.2%. The germline gives CDR1 GTSNPN, CDR2 SVGIG (reference sequence). This CDR3 spans 14 amino acids. Trimming took off 8 bases at V and 8 bases at J, with 21 bases between the two ends.

The specimen sequenced was peripheral blood. The clonotype originates from a woman aged 50 to 65 with acute or convalescent COVID-19. The V call is TRBV30, the J call TRBJ1-4, with no clear D. This chain's CDR3 is CAGRGGVEGEKLFF. CDR3 nucleotides: TGTGCCGGCCGCGGCGGGGTGGAAGGGGAAAAACTGTTTTTT.